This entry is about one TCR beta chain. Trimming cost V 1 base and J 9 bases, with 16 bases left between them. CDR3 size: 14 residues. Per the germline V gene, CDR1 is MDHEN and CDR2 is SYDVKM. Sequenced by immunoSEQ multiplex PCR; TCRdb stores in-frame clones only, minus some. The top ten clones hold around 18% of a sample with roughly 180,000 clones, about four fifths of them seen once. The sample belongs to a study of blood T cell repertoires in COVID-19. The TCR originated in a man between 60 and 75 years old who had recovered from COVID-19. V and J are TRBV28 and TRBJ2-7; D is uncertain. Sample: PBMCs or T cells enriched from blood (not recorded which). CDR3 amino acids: CASSLSPPVSGQYF. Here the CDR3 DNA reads TGTGCCAGCAGTTTATCCCCGCCTGTCTCCGGGCAGTACTTC.